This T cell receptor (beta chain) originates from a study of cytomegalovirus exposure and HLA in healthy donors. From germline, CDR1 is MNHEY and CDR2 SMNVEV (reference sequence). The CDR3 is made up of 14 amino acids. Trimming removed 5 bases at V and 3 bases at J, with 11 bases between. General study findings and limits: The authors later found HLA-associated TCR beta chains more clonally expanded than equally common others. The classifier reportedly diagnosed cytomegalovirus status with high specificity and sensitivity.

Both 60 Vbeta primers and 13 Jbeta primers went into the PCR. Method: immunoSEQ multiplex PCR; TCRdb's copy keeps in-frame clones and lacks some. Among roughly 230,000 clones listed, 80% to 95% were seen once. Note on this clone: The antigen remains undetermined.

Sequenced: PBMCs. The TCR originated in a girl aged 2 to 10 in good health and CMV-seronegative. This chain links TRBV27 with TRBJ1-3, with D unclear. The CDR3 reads CASSPAGFGNTIYF. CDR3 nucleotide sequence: TGTGCCAGCAGTCCAGCGGGCTTTGGAAACACCATATATTTT.